This T cell receptor (beta chain) was sequenced for a study of blood T cell repertoires in COVID-19. The repertoire was sequenced with immunoSEQ multiplex PCR; TCRdb's copy has only in-frame clones and lacks some. Counted here are around 88,000 clones, around 80% occurring once; the ten biggest clones make up approximately 8.2%. This CDR3 has 17 amino acids. The trim removed 3 bases at V and 0 bases at J, leaving 6 bases unmatched. Germline CDR1 reads SGHRS; CDR2 reads YFSETQ. The rearrangement links TRBV5-1 to TRBJ2-1; TRBD2 matches at 10 bases. The sequencing sample was made of peripheral blood. This receptor was identified in a man aged 45-60 years who had recovered from COVID-19. As DNA, the CDR3 is TGCGCCAGCAGCTGGACTAGCGGTAAAAGCTCCTACAATGAGCAGTTCTTC. The encoded protein is CASSWTSGKSSYNEQFF.